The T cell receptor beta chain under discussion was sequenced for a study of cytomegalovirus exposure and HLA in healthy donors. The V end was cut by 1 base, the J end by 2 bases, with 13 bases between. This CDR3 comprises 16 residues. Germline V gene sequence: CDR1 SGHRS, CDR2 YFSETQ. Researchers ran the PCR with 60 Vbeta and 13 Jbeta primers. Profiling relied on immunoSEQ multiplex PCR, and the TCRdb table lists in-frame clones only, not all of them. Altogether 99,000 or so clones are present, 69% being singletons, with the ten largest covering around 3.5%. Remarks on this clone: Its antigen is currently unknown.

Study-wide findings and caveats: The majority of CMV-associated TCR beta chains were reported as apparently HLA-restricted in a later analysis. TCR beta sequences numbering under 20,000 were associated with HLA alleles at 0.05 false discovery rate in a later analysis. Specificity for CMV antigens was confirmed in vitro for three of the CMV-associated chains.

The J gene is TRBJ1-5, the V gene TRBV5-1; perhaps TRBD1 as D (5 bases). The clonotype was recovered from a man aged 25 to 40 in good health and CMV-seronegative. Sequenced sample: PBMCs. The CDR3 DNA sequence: TGCGCCAGCAGCTTGTCCGGGGGTGAGGGCAATCAGCCCCAGCATTTT. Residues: CASSLSGGEGNQPQHF.